Sequencing of this T cell receptor (beta chain) was carried out in a study of identical twins. Findings and caveats of the study: Within cord blood, abundant beta clonotypes carried fewer insertions, but memory repertoires showed no such trend. Those out-of-frame alpha sequences shared by twins showed an excess of low generation probability.

This clonotype was picked up a small number of times. No antigen is known for it. Looked up from germline, CDR1 is LGHNA and CDR2 is YSLEER. Trimming left V 5 bases short and J 1 base short, with 8 bases between. The CDR3 runs to 14 residues. TCRdb independently ran MiXCR on the 5' RACE reads; one entry per CDR3 protein. Of 350,000 to 450,000 distinct CDR3 sequences detected, less than 20% appear once; the ten largest clones hold less than 15%. Donors were all healthy Caucasians. The rearrangement links TRBV4-3 to TRBJ2-2; no clear D gene. Sequenced: naive T cells sorted from blood. The TCR comes from a man over 45 in good health. CDR3 sequence reads: CASSVRLNTGELFF. CDR3 bases: TGCGCCAGCAGCGTACGATTGAACACCGGGGAGCTGTTTTTT.